This section outlines one T cell receptor beta chain sequence together with its context. These data belong to a study of T cell responses to AZD1222 COVID-19 vaccine. Repertoires were generated with immunoSEQ multiplex PCR, while TCRdb's copy carries only in-frame clones and drops some. The repertoire holds approximately 270,000 clones, approximately 94% seen once, with roughly 0.6% in the top ten. With V trimmed by 5 bases and J by 2 bases, 9 bases remained unmatched. The CDR3 extends over 16 amino acids. Germline assignment: CDR1 SGHAT and CDR2 FQNNGV. Sequenced material: peripheral blood, taken 28 days after the second AZD1222 dose. The chain recombines TRBV11-2 with TRBJ1-1; TRBD1 matches 9 bases. The sequence derives from an adult who received the AZD1222 COVID-19 vaccine. The CDR3 coding sequence is TGTGCCAGCAGCCTCCTCGACAGGGGGGATAACACTGAAGCTTTCTTT. This gives the protein CASSLLDRGDNTEAFF.